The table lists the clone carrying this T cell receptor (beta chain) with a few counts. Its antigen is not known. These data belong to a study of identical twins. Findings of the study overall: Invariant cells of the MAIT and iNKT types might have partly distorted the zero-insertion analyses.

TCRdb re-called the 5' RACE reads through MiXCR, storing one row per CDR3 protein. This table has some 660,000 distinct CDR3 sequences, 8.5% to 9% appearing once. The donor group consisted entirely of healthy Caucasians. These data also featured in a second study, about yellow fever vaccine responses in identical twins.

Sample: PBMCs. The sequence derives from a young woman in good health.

The CDR3 coding sequence is TGTGCCAGCCCGAGGGAGCAGTACTTC. Translation gives CASPREQYF. This rearrangement joins TRBV27 to TRBJ2-7; D ambiguous. Germline V gene data show CDR1 as MNHEY and CDR2 as SMNVEV (reference sequence). The CDR3 covers 9 residues. With 8 bases removed from V and 7 bases from J, the gap between germline ends came to 6 bases.